This is a list of T cell receptor beta chains from one sample in a study of early T cells in non-severe SARS-CoV-2 infection. TCRdb ran MiXCR on the 5' RACE reads and lists one entry per CDR3 protein. The sample yields just over 95,000 distinct CDR3 sequences, about 10% seen once. Sequenced: whole blood. The source is an adult who was a healthcare worker with PCR-confirmed SARS-CoV-2 infection or an uninfected control (not recorded which). Each CDR3 is given with its conserved first and last residue. D genes are given only for firm matches. Not all rows give a size; the values are once, few, many and, for expanded clones, a class.

clone_size d_call j_call v_call cdr3_length cdr3_aa cdr3_nt
few TRBD1 TRBJ2-3 TRBV29-1 14 CSVEDRGYGDTQYF TGCAGCGTTGAGGACAGGGGGTATGGAGATACGCAGTATTTT
many NA TRBJ2-5 TRBV7-9 11 CASSPGETQYF TGTGCCAGCAGCCCTGGGGAGACCCAGTACTTC
NA NA TRBJ1-6 TRBV12-3/TRBV12-4 15 CASSLGRSYNSPLHF TGTGCCAGCAGTTTGGGCAGATCCTATAATTCACCCCTCCACTTT
few TRBD1 TRBJ1-1 TRBV28 12 CASTFQGAVAFF TGTGCCAGCACCTTTCAGGGGGCAGTGGCTTTCTTT
few TRBD1 TRBJ1-6 TRBV5-1 16 CASSQQEDREASPLHF TGCGCCAGCAGCCAGCAAGAGGACAGGGAGGCTTCACCCCTCCACTTT
few NA TRBJ2-7 TRBV28 14 CASSSPGRTYEQYF TGTGCCAGCAGTTCTCCAGGGCGTACATACGAGCAGTACTTC
few TRBD1 TRBJ2-7 TRBV27 16 CASSFAAGQGSYEQYF TGTGCCAGCAGTTTCGCAGCGGGACAGGGGTCTTACGAGCAGTACTTC
NA TRBD1 TRBJ1-3 TRBV9 17 CASSGPRKTGSGNTIYF TGTGCCAGCAGCGGGCCTCGAAAGACAGGGTCTGGAAACACCATATATTTT
NA NA TRBJ1-4 TRBV28 10 CAGSRRRLFF TGTGCCGGCAGCCGACGAAGACTGTTTTTT
many TRBD1 TRBJ1-2 TRBV20-1 14 CSARYAGGNYGYTF TGCAGTGCTAGATACGCAGGGGGTAACTATGGCTACACCTTC
NA NA TRBJ2-3 TRBV11-2 13 CASSRGAEDTQYF TGTGCCAGCAGCAGGGGGGCTGAAGATACGCAGTATTTT
NA NA TRBJ2-1 TRBV7-8 17 CASSSRAPFSSYNEQFF TGTGCCAGCAGCTCCAGAGCCCCTTTTAGCTCCTACAATGAGCAGTTCTTC
few TRBD1 TRBJ2-5 TRBV20-1 13 CSATDRGPETQYF TGCAGTGCCACGGACAGGGGGCCGGAGACCCAGTACTTC
few TRBD1 TRBJ1-6 TRBV11-2 14 CASTRWDRAFPLHF TGTGCCAGCACCCGTTGGGACAGAGCTTTTCCCCTCCACTTT
few TRBD1 TRBJ1-1 TRBV12-3/TRBV12-4 15 CASSRGQGVATEAFF TGTGCCAGCAGTCGGGGTCAGGGGGTGGCCACTGAAGCTTTCTTT
NA TRBD1 TRBJ1-5 TRBV6-5 15 CASSSDRGGNQPQHF TGTGCCAGCAGTTCCGACAGGGGAGGCAATCAGCCCCAGCATTTT
few NA TRBJ1-5 TRBV21-1 14 CASSKVQEGQPQHF TGTGCCAGCAGCAAAGTGCAGGAAGGACAGCCCCAGCATTTT
NA TRBD1 TRBJ2-5 TRBV29-1 10 CSVGATGQIF TGCAGCGTTGGGGCGACAGGGCAAATTTTC
few NA TRBJ2-1 TRBV19 15 CASSIPAGLNNEQFF TGTGCCAGTAGTATCCCCGCGGGGCTTAACAATGAGCAGTTCTTC
NA TRBD1 TRBJ2-3 TRBV5-1 16 CASSLSTGGQTDTQYF TGCGCCAGCAGCTTGTCAACAGGGGGGCAGACAGATACGCAGTATTTT
few NA TRBJ2-5 TRBV9 14 CASSVDSATETQYF TGTGCCAGCAGCGTGGATTCCGCGACAGAGACCCAGTACTTC
NA NA TRBJ1-1 TRBV7-9 13 CASSLKGQLEAFF TGTGCCAGCAGCTTAAAGGGTCAGCTTGAAGCTTTCTTT
NA NA TRBJ1-2 TRBV20-1 11 CSARLGYGYTF TGCAGTGCTAGATTGGGCTATGGCTACACCTTC
many TRBD2 TRBJ2-7 TRBV19 18 CASSIRLAGGPNSYEQYF TGTGCCAGTAGTATCCGGCTAGCGGGAGGGCCCAACTCCTACGAGCAGTACTTC
many TRBD2 TRBJ2-3 TRBV4-1 16 CASSRTSGSSTDTQYF TGCGCCAGCAGCCGCACTAGCGGGAGCTCTACAGATACGCAGTATTTT
many NA TRBJ2-1 TRBV12-3/TRBV12-4 14 CASSLASTANEQFF TGTGCCAGCAGTTTAGCGTCGACTGCCAATGAGCAGTTCTTC
few TRBD1 TRBJ2-4 TRBV7-2 17 CASSYGQGSVAKNIQYF TGTGCCAGCAGCTACGGACAGGGATCCGTAGCCAAAAACATTCAGTACTTC
NA TRBD1 TRBJ1-1 TRBV7-2 15 CASSLRDSRNAEAFF TGTGCCAGCAGCTTACGGGACAGTCGAAACGCTGAAGCTTTCTTT
many NA TRBJ1-1 TRBV7-9 16 CASSRVGGAENTEAFF TGTGCCAGCAGCCGGGTCGGGGGCGCGGAGAACACTGAAGCTTTCTTT
NA NA TRBJ2-5 TRBV27 13 CASRGGGQETQYF TGTGCCAGCAGGGGTGGGGGCCAAGAGACCCAGTACTTC
NA NA TRBJ1-1 TRBV10-3 12 CAISEGQRGAFF TGTGCCATCAGTGAGGGACAGAGGGGAGCTTTCTTT
NA NA TRBJ2-1 TRBV11-1 15 CASSHRDLPGNEQFF TGTGCCAGCAGCCACCGGGACCTCCCGGGAAATGAGCAGTTCTTC
NA NA TRBJ2-2 TRBV6-5 15 CASSPVGGPAGELFF TGTGCCAGCAGTCCGGTGGGGGGCCCTGCCGGGGAGCTGTTTTTT
NA NA TRBJ1-4 TRBV6-6 13 CASSYTGGEKLFF TGTGCCAGCAGTTACACCGGCGGAGAAAAACTGTTTTTT
many NA TRBJ1-1 TRBV29-1 11 CSVVGTGGAFF TGCAGCGTGGTAGGGACCGGGGGAGCTTTCTTT
NA NA TRBJ2-2 TRBV21-1 15 CASSKDGVETGELFF TGTGCCAGCAGCAAAGACGGCGTTGAGACCGGGGAGCTGTTTTTT
many NA TRBJ2-2 TRBV3-1 16 CASSVTWARGTGELFF TGTGCCAGCAGCGTCACCTGGGCGCGCGGCACCGGGGAGCTGTTTTTT
few NA TRBJ2-5 TRBV7-9 13 CASSPTEQETQYF TGTGCCAGCAGCCCGACAGAACAAGAGACCCAGTACTTC
many NA TRBJ2-3 TRBV2 12 CASTLSTDTQYF TGTGCCAGCACTCTGAGCACAGATACGCAGTATTTT
many TRBD1 TRBJ2-1 TRBV2 16 CASRSGLTGAEGEQFF TGTGCCAGCAGATCCGGACTGACAGGGGCGGAGGGTGAGCAGTTCTTC
NA TRBD2 TRBJ2-1 TRBV5-1 14 CASSRGLAGNEQFF TGCGCCAGCAGCCGGGGACTAGCGGGGAATGAGCAGTTCTTC
many NA TRBJ1-1 TRBV5-1 12 CASTTGHTEAFF TGCGCCAGCACCACGGGGCACACTGAAGCTTTCTTT
NA TRBD2 TRBJ2-3 TRBV20-1 15 CSALGLAGRGDTQYF TGCAGTGCCCTGGGACTAGCGGGACGAGGGGATACGCAGTATTTT
NA NA TRBJ1-6 TRBV4-1 16 CASSQAGTATRAPLHF TGCGCCAGCAGCCAAGCTGGGACGGCGACAAGGGCACCCCTCCACTTT
few TRBD1 TRBJ2-5 TRBV4-2 15 CASSPRTGGGETQYF TGTGCCAGCAGCCCCAGGACAGGGGGCGGAGAGACCCAGTACTTC
few NA TRBJ2-1 TRBV19 13 CASRGHGYNEQFF TGTGCCAGTAGGGGCCACGGTTACAATGAGCAGTTCTTC
few NA TRBJ1-4 TRBV5-1 14 CASSIGQPTEKLFF TGCGCCAGCAGCATCGGACAGCCAACCGAAAAACTGTTTTTT
many TRBD2 TRBJ2-1 TRBV24-1 13 CATSLAGYNEQFF TGTGCCACCAGTCTAGCGGGGTACAATGAGCAGTTCTTC
few NA TRBJ2-3 TRBV10-3 11 CAISETDTQYF TGTGCCATCAGTGAAACAGATACGCAGTATTTT
NA NA TRBJ2-3 TRBV3-1 16 CASSLQPGGRADTQYF TGTGCCAGCAGCCTGCAACCCGGGGGTAGGGCAGATACGCAGTATTTT
few NA TRBJ2-5 TRBV20-1 14 CSARETRPTETQYF TGCAGTGCTAGAGAAACTCGACCCACAGAGACCCAGTACTTC
many NA TRBJ1-5 TRBV20-1 13 CSATSGGPQPQHF TGCAGTGCTACGTCCGGGGGGCCGCAGCCCCAGCATTTT
NA NA TRBJ1-1 TRBV6-1 17 CASRLTFQTGINTEAFF TGTGCCAGCAGACTCACTTTCCAGACAGGCATCAACACTGAAGCTTTCTTT
NA NA TRBJ2-3 TRBV5-1 16 CASSIGTQFSTDTQYF TGCGCCAGCAGCATCGGGACCCAGTTCAGCACAGATACGCAGTATTTT